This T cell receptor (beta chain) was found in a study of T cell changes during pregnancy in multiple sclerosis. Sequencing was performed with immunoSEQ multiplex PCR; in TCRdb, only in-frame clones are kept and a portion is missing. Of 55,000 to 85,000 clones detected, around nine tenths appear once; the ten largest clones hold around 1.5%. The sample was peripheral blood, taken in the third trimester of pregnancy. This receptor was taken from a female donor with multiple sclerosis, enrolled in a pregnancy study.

The CDR3: CASRRDLKSSYNEQFF. In nucleotides, the CDR3 is TGTGCCAGTAGGCGGGACTTAAAAAGCTCCTACAATGAGCAGTTCTTC. The rearrangement links TRBV19 to TRBJ2-1, with D tentatively TRBD2 (6 bases). The V gene lost 6 bases and the J gene lost 0 bases, with 15 bases spanning the gap. This CDR3 is 16 amino acids long. In germline, CDR1 is LNHDA, CDR2 SQIVND (reference sequence).